The 20 T cell receptor beta chains reported below all come from one sample, sequenced in a study of shared clonotypes between healthy human individuals. Assay: immunoSEQ multiplex PCR; the TCRdb copy retains only in-frame clones and omits some. The table shows approximately 740,000 clones, with 92% occurring only once. In the naive CD8 group, cells lacked CD45RO and were positively selected for CCR7, so terminally differentiated effector memory CD45RA+ cells were left out. Sequenced sample: naive CD8+ T cells sorted from blood. The receptors shown here come from a man aged 30 to 39 in good health.

This clone was observed a single time. CDR3 coding DNA: TGTGCCAGCATTTCGGATGGGGGGCATAGCACTAATGAAAAACTGTTTTTT. Amino acid sequence: CASISDGGHSTNEKLFF. The chain joins TRBV2 to TRBJ1-4, with D perhaps TRBD1 (6 bases). Germline CDR1 SNHLY, CDR2 FYNNEI. The CDR3 totals 17 residues. V shed 7 bases and J shed 2 bases, with 20 bases lying between them.

V usage is TRBV11-2 and J usage is TRBJ2-7; TRBD2 agrees at 14 bases. V shed 5 bases, J shed 2 bases, and the junction held 14 bases outside the gene matches. The V gene's germline CDR1 is SGHAT and CDR2 FQNNGV. There are 19 residues in the CDR3. The chain's CDR3 is CASSPAPGTSGRRPYEQYF. The CDR3 DNA reads TGTGCCAGCAGCCCTGCGCCCGGGACTAGCGGGAGAAGGCCCTACGAGCAGTACTTC.

This chain uses TRBV28 with TRBJ2-5; possibly TRBD2 for D (6 bases). Deletions cut 5 bases from V and 5 bases from J, with 18 bases between. The CDR3 consists of 15 residues. The V gene's germline CDR1 is MDHEN and CDR2 SYDVKM. The CDR3 DNA is TGTGCCAGCAGTCCCCGACTAGGGGTCATGGAGACCCAGTACTTC. This gives the protein CASSPRLGVMETQYF.

J is TRBJ2-1 and V is TRBV2; 9 bases are a match to TRBD2. The CDR3 is made up of 16 amino acids. V shed 3 bases and J 0 bases; nucleotides not matched to a gene: 3. Germline CDR1 SNHLY, CDR2 FYNNEI. CDR3 loop: CASSEGSGSSYNEQFF. The CDR3 bases are TGTGCCAGCAGTGAGGGTAGCGGGAGCTCCTACAATGAGCAGTTCTTC.

This clone was observed once. This chain links TRBV28 with TRBJ1-3; maybe TRBD1 (5 bases). Germline V gene lookup returns CDR1 MDHEN and CDR2 SYDVKM. CDR3 length: 15 residues. V was clipped by 5 bases and J by 4 bases, with 15 bases between them. This CDR3 is CASSNERGNGNTIYF. The CDR3 DNA is TGTGCCAGCAGTAACGAGCGGGGGAACGGAAACACCATATATTTT.

The rearrangement links TRBV5-6 to TRBJ2-7, with D possibly TRBD2 on 6 matching bases. Germline CDR1 and CDR2: SGHDT and YYEEEE. Trimming removed 7 bases at V and 2 bases at J, with 13 bases between. The CDR3 has 13 residues. CDR3 in DNA: TGTGCCAGCGGAGGGGTATCCACCTACGAGCAGTACTTC. This translates into CASGGVSTYEQYF.

V is TRBV5-4 and J is TRBJ2-7, with TRBD1 as a possible D gene (5 bases). The V gene lost 4 bases and the J gene lost 7 bases, with 12 bases spanning the gap. The CDR3 runs 12 residues. Germline CDR1 is SGHNT and CDR2 is YYREEE (reference sequence). CDR3 sequence: CASSEQGVEQYF. CDR3 DNA sequence: TGTGCCAGCAGCGAGCAGGGTGTGGAGCAGTACTTC.

This clone came up once. J is TRBJ2-1 and V is TRBV7-2; maybe TRBD2 (6 bases). V was trimmed by 3 bases and J by 7 bases, leaving 13 bases between them. CDR1 and CDR2 from the germline V gene are SGHTA and FQGNSA. The CDR3 is 14 amino acids. Here the CDR3 reads CASSFGSNRNEQFF. In DNA form, the CDR3 reads TGTGCCAGCAGCTTCGGGAGTAACCGGAATGAGCAGTTCTTC.

The chain is built from TRBV4-1 and TRBJ2-2; D ambiguous. Deletions cut 0 bases from V and 3 bases from J, with 8 bases between. The CDR3 runs to 15 residues. CDR1 and CDR2 (germline): MGHRA, YSYEKL. The CDR3 nucleotides are TGCGCCAGCAGCCAAGATCTGGGTTACACCGGGGAGCTGTTTTTT. It translates to CASSQDLGYTGELFF.

This chain joins TRBV18 and TRBJ2-5, with D tentatively TRBD2 (5 bases). The V gene's germline CDR1 is KGHSH and CDR2 LQKENI. The CDR3 contains 13 residues. Deletions cut 2 bases from V and 2 bases from J, with 6 bases between. DNA of the CDR3: TGTGCCAGCTCACCAAGCGGACAAGAGACCCAGTACTTC. It is translated as CASSPSGQETQYF.

The chain couples TRBV28 to TRBJ2-2; 8 bases line up with TRBD1. This CDR3 region has 16 residues. Germline-derived CDR1 and CDR2 are MDHEN and SYDVKM. V lost 3 bases, J lost 6 bases, and 9 bases stayed unmatched. The CDR3 region is CASSFETGALSGELFF. DNA of the CDR3: TGTGCCAGCAGTTTCGAGACAGGGGCCTTGTCCGGGGAGCTGTTTTTT.

This sequence joins TRBV27 and TRBJ1-4; TRBD1 matches 7 bases. CDR3 length: 15 amino acids. Germline CDR1 is MNHEY and CDR2 is SMNVEV (reference sequence). The V and J ends lost 6 bases and 8 bases, in that order; junction bases with no gene match: 12. CDR3 sequence: CASRLRGRTGEKLFF. CDR3 coding DNA: TGTGCCAGCAGGTTAAGGGGGCGAACGGGGGAAAAACTGTTTTTT.

The chain has TRBV5-1 and TRBJ1-1; a weak D match, TRBD1 (5 bases). Trimming removed 5 bases at V and 4 bases at J, with 12 bases between. The CDR3 length is 13 residues. Germline V gives CDR1 SGHRS, CDR2 YFSETQ. In DNA, the CDR3 is TGCGCCAGCAGTACCGGGGGGTTCACTGAAGCTTTCTTT. Translating it yields CASSTGGFTEAFF.

This clone has just a few counts. The CDR3 DNA reads as TGCAGCGTTTGGTTGGGAGATACGCAGTATTTT. Protein: CSVWLGDTQYF. The gene calls are TRBV29-1 and TRBJ2-3; D gene ambiguous. The V and J ends lost 5 bases and 5 bases respectively, with 8 bases between them. The germline CDR1 and CDR2 sequences are SQVTM and ANQGSEA. The CDR3 has 11 residues.

The chain links TRBV2 to TRBJ2-7, with no clear D. Trimming removed 3 bases at V and 2 bases at J, with 8 bases between. This CDR3 is 13 amino acids long. CDR1 and CDR2 from the germline V gene are SNHLY and FYNNEI. The CDR3 DNA sequence: TGTGCCAGCAGTGAGGCTATCCCCTACGAGCAGTACTTC. As protein: CASSEAIPYEQYF. Based on the CDR3 plus reference TRBV2 and TRBJ2-7, the full variable domain is EPEVTQTPSHQVTQMGQEVILRCVPISNHLYFYWYRQILGQKVEFLVSFYNNEISEKSEIFDDQFSVERPDGSNFTLKIRSTKLEDSAMYFCASSEAIPYEQYFGPGTRLTVT.

This sequence joins TRBV5-8 and TRBJ2-7; the match to TRBD2 covers 13 bases. With V trimmed by 3 bases and J by 3 bases, 3 bases remained unmatched. Germline-derived CDR1 and CDR2 are SGHTS and YDEGEE. CDR3 size: 15 residues. The CDR3 reads CASSSGTSGIYEQYF. DNA of the CDR3: TGTGCCAGCAGCTCCGGGACTAGCGGGATCTACGAGCAGTACTTC.

The chain combines TRBV4-1 with TRBJ1-4; D is unresolved. V lost 4 bases and J 0 bases, leaving 15 bases between the germline ends. CDR1 and CDR2 (germline): MGHRA, YSYEKL. CDR3 length: 17 amino acids. CDR3 region: CASSPIPARATNEKLFF. The CDR3 nucleotides are TGCGCCAGCAGCCCTATACCCGCCCGGGCAACTAATGAAAAACTGTTTTTT.

V usage is TRBV7-9 and J usage is TRBJ2-7, with 12 nucleotides matching TRBD2. CDR1 and CDR2 (germline): SEHNR, FQNEAQ (reference sequence). Unmatched junction bases numbered 11, after V lost 5 bases and J lost 3 bases. The CDR3 spans 17 residues. CDR3 nucleotide sequence: TGTGCCAGCAGCCCTTATTCTAGCGGGAGGGCCTTCTACGAGCAGTACTTC. Protein: CASSPYSSGRAFYEQYF. The full variable domain, rest sourced from reference TRBV7-9 and TRBJ2-7, is DTGVSQNPRHKITKRGQNVTFRCDPISEHNRLYWYRQTLGQGPEFLTYFQNEAQLEKSRLLSDRFSAERPKGSFSTLEIQRTEQGDSAMYLCASSPYSSGRAFYEQYFGPGTRLTVT.

This chain links TRBV7-9 with TRBJ2-1; possibly TRBD2 for D (5 bases). The CDR3 length is 12 residues. The V gene lost 8 bases and the J gene lost 8 bases, with 13 bases spanning the gap. Germline CDR1 SEHNR, CDR2 FQNEAQ (reference sequence). The chain's CDR3 is CASGGTPHEQFF. In DNA form, the CDR3 reads TGTGCCAGCGGAGGAACTCCCCATGAGCAGTTCTTC.

The chain is built from TRBV5-1 and TRBJ2-1; possibly TRBD1 for D (6 bases). V dropped 4 bases and J dropped 0 bases, with 11 bases sitting between them. Germline CDR1 reads SGHRS; CDR2 reads YFSETQ. This CDR3 is built from 15 residues. The CDR3: CASSPGQPSYNEQFF. The CDR3 DNA is TGCGCCAGCAGCCCAGGACAGCCCTCCTACAATGAGCAGTTCTTC.